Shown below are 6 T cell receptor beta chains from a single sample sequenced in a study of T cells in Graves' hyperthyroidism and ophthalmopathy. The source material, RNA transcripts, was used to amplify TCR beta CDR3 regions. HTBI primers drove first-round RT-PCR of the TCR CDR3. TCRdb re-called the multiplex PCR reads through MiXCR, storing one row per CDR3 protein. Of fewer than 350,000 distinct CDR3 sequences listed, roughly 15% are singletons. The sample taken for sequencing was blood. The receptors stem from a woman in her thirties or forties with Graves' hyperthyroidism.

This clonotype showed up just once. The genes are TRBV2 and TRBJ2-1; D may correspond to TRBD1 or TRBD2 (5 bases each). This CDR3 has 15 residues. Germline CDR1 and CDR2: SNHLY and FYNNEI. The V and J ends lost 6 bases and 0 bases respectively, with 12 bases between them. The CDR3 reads CASRTGTASYNEQFF. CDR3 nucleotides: TGTGCCAGCAGGACCGGGACGGCCTCCTACAATGAGCAGTTCTTC.

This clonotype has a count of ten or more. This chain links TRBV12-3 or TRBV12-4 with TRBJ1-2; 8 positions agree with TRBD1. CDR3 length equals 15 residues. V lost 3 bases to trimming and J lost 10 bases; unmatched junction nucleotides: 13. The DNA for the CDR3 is TGTGCCAGCAGTTTCGGGGCAGGGACAGGACTCCCCTACACCTTC. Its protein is CASSFGAGTGLPYTF.

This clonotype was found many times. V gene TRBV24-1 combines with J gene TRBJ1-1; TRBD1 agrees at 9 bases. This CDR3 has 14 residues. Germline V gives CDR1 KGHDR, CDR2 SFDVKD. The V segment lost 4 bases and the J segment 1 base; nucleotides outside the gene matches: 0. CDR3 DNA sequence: TGTGCCACCAGTGAGACAGGGGGGAACACTGAAGCTTTCTTT. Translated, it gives CATSETGGNTEAFF.

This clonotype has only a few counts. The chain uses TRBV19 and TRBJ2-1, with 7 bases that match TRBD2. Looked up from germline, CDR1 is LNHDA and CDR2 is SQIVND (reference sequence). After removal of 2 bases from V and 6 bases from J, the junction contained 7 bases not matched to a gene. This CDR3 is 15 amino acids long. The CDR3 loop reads CASSISRDYRNEQFF. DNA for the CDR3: TGTGCCAGTAGTATATCACGGGACTACCGCAATGAGCAGTTCTTC.

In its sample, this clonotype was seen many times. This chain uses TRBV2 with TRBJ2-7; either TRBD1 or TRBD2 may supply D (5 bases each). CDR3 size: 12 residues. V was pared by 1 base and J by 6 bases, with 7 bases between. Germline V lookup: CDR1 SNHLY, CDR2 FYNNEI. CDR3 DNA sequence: TGTGCCAGCAGTGAAGGTGGGGGCGAGCAGTACTTC. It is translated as CASSEGGGEQYF.

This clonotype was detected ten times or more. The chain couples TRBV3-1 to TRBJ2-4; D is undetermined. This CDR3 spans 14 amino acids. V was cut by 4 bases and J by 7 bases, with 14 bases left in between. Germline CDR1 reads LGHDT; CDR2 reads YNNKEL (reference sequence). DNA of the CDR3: TGTGCCAGCAGCCCCCCAGGAAATAGTAACATTCAGTACTTC. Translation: CASSPPGNSNIQYF.